Shown below are 26 T cell receptor beta chains from a single sample sequenced in a study of T-cell memory formation after mild COVID-19. TCRdb processed the 5' RACE reads anew with MiXCR; each CDR3 protein has one entry. The repertoire includes some 350,000 distinct CDR3 sequences, around 13% of them detected once, and about a fifth sits in the top ten. The sample taken for sequencing was PBMCs or a T cell subset sorted from them (not recorded which). The receptors were gathered from a man aged 18 to 29 who had mild COVID-19 (a few samples of this study predate the infection). Cell type and time point are not known.

The chain has TRBV12-3 or TRBV12-4 and TRBJ2-7; TRBD2 aligns across 8 bases. The CDR3 totals 12 residues. The ends lost 6 bases at V and 12 bases at J; junction bases unmatched: 10. CDR3 coding DNA: TGTGCCAGCAGCAACGGACTAGCCCGTTGGTACTTC. Its protein is CASSNGLARWYF.

This clonotype was observed a handful of times. The chain joins TRBV29-1 to TRBJ2-5, with D hard to call. In germline, CDR1 is SQVTM, CDR2 ANQGSEA. V lost 5 bases, J lost 2 bases, and 6 bases lay in between. The CDR3 contains 11 residues. CDR3 DNA: TGCAGCGTTCGGCGTCAAGAGACCCAGTACTTC. Translation gives CSVRRQETQYF.

The genes are TRBV7-6 and TRBJ1-2, with 8 bases lining up with TRBD1. Germline loops: CDR1 SGHVS, CDR2 FNYEAQ. The CDR3 is 14 amino acids. V lost 1 base to trimming and J lost 8 bases; unmatched junction nucleotides: 6. The chain's CDR3 is CASSLESGGEGYTF. CDR3 bases: TGTGCCAGCAGCTTAGAGTCAGGGGGCGAGGGCTACACCTTC.

This clonotype was detected ten times or more. The chain joins TRBV6-2 or TRBV6-3 to TRBJ1-5; D not certain. The V end lost 6 bases, the J end lost 3 bases, and 3 bases lay between the germline ends. CDR1 is MNHEY, CDR2 SVGEGT, per germline. CDR3 length: 11 amino acids. CDR3 amino acids: CASSPNQPQHF. The CDR3, as DNA: TGTGCCAGCAGCCCCAATCAGCCCCAGCATTTT.

The gene calls are TRBV6-5 and TRBJ1-5; D not certain. Trimming stripped 2 bases from V and 4 bases from J, with 6 bases between. The CDR3 runs 13 residues. The germline gives CDR1 MNHEY, CDR2 SVGAGI. CDR3: CASSYRENQPQHF. DNA for the CDR3: TGTGCCAGCAGTTACAGGGAAAATCAGCCCCAGCATTTT.

The rearrangement uses TRBV27 and TRBJ2-1, with D possibly TRBD1 on 6 matching bases. V shed 6 bases and J shed 4 bases, with 19 bases lying between them. The CDR3 contains 16 residues. Looked up from germline, CDR1 is MNHEY and CDR2 is SMNVEV (reference sequence). The CDR3 DNA follows: TGTGCCAGCAGATCAGAATACAGGGAATTTTACAATGAGCAGTTCTTC. It encodes CASRSEYREFYNEQFF.

Many counts were recorded for this clonotype. The chain links TRBV6-2 or TRBV6-3 to TRBJ2-5; no definite D call. This CDR3 is 11 amino acids long. Deletions cut 4 bases from V and 7 bases from J, with 7 bases between. CDR1 and CDR2 (germline): MNHEY, SVGEGT. CDR3 sequence reads: CASSFGATQYF. The CDR3 DNA reads as TGTGCCAGCAGTTTCGGAGCGACCCAGTACTTC.

The rearrangement links TRBV5-1 to TRBJ1-1; 9 bases agree with TRBD1. The V gene end was trimmed by 4 bases and the J gene end by 0 bases; junction bases not matched to a gene: 10. The V gene's germline CDR1 is SGHRS and CDR2 YFSETQ. The CDR3 is 17 amino acids. CDR3 DNA: TGCGCCAGCAGCACTGGACAGGGGAATTTGGTGAACACTGAAGCTTTCTTT. Translated, it gives CASSTGQGNLVNTEAFF.

This clonotype was detected a few times. The chain joins TRBV28 to TRBJ2-2, with a weak D call TRBD1 (6 bases). The ends were cut back, 8 bases at V and 7 bases at J, with 14 bases in the middle. This CDR3 region has 13 residues. The germline V gene encodes CDR1 MDHEN and CDR2 SYDVKM. CDR3 sequence (DNA): TGTGCCAGCGGTACAGGGAATAACGGGGAGCTGTTTTTT. As protein: CASGTGNNGELFF.

The chain uses TRBV5-1 and TRBJ2-2; D is unclear. The CDR3 totals 15 residues. Trimming left V 0 bases short and J 4 bases short, with 10 bases between. Germline CDR1 is SGHRS and CDR2 is YFSETQ. CDR3: CASSLEVLGTGELFF. Written as DNA, the CDR3 is TGCGCCAGCAGCTTGGAAGTCCTAGGCACCGGGGAGCTGTTTTTT.

Here the CDR3 reads CASSGRAGNTGELFF. The CDR3 region has the DNA TGTGCCAGCAGCGGGCGAGCCGGGAACACCGGGGAGCTGTTTTTT. The J gene is TRBJ2-2, the V gene TRBV9; D is ambiguous. This CDR3 contains 15 residues. Germline assignment: CDR1 SGDLS and CDR2 YYNGEE. Trimming cost V 3 bases and J 1 base, with 10 bases left between them.

The V call is TRBV29-1, the J call TRBJ2-3, with 8 bases lining up with TRBD2. CDR3 length: 15 amino acids. The germline CDR1 and CDR2 sequences are SQVTM and ANQGSEA. Trimming at V came to 0 bases and at J to 5 bases, leaving 7 bases not matched to a gene. Written as DNA, the CDR3 is TGCAGCGTTGAAGATCGTAGCGGGGTACTAGATACGCAGTATTTT. This sequence encodes CSVEDRSGVLDTQYF.

This clonotype was observed a handful of times. J is TRBJ2-6 and V is TRBV6-2 or TRBV6-3, with D possibly being TRBD1 or TRBD2 (5 bases each). Germline V CDR1 and CDR2: MNHEY, SVGEGT. The CDR3 has 16 amino acids. Trimming removed 4 bases from V and 5 bases from J, with 15 bases in between. The CDR3 DNA reads TGTGCCAGCAGTTGGTCGGGGCTCTTTCGGGCCAACGTCCTGACTTTC. Encoded protein: CASSWSGLFRANVLTF.

In its sample, this clonotype was seen a few times. The chain uses TRBV11-2 and TRBJ2-3; 7 nucleotides line up with TRBD2. Per germline, CDR1 SGHAT and CDR2 FQNNGV. The ends lost 3 bases at V and 1 base at J; junction bases unmatched: 13. The CDR3 has 18 amino acids. The CDR3 loop reads CASSFRVWAGERTDTQYF. As DNA, the CDR3 is TGTGCCAGCAGCTTCCGGGTATGGGCGGGGGAACGCACAGATACGCAGTATTTT.

The CDR3, as DNA: TGTGCCAGCAGTTGGACCGGGGGGCCGAACACCGGGGAGCTGTTTTTT. Its translation: CASSWTGGPNTGELFF. The rearrangement links TRBV6-2 or TRBV6-3 to TRBJ2-2; perhaps TRBD2 as D (7 bases). The CDR3 totals 16 residues. Per the germline V gene, CDR1 is MNHEY and CDR2 is SVGEGT. V lost 4 bases, J lost 0 bases, and 12 bases lay in between.

As DNA, the CDR3 is TGTGCCAGCAGCTGGGACGTAACCAGGGGCTACACCTTC. This encodes CASSWDVTRGYTF. This sequence joins TRBV7-9 and TRBJ1-2, with D possibly matching TRBD1 (5 bases). Germline CDR1 is SEHNR and CDR2 is FQNEAQ (reference sequence). The CDR3 is 13 amino acids. Trimming pared 4 bases from V and 8 bases from J, leaving 14 bases between.

V is TRBV5-8 and J is TRBJ1-2; 7 bases agree with TRBD1. V dropped 2 bases and J dropped 3; count of bases not matched to a gene: 4. Germline lookup yields CDR1 SGHTS and CDR2 YDEGEE. The CDR3 loop spans 14 amino acids. This chain's CDR3 is CASSFAGGHYGYTF. DNA of the CDR3: TGTGCCAGCAGCTTCGCAGGGGGGCACTATGGCTACACCTTC.

This clonotype was seen repeatedly, ten times or more. The chain employs TRBV28 and TRBJ2-7; 10 bases map to TRBD1. The CDR3 runs to 15 residues. V was clipped by 8 bases and J by 2 bases; unmatched bases: 9. Germline CDR1 and CDR2: MDHEN and SYDVKM. The CDR3 is CASSPGQGFPYEQYV. CDR3 nucleotides: TGTGCCAGCTCCCCGGGACAGGGGTTCCCCTACGAGCAGTACGTC.

Many counts were recorded for this clonotype. This sequence joins TRBV4-3 and TRBJ2-6, with 8 bases lining up with TRBD1. CDR3 length: 21 amino acids. J lost 0 bases, V lost 3 bases, and 16 bases had no gene match. The germline gives CDR1 LGHNA, CDR2 YSLEER. CDR3 nucleotide sequence: TGCGCCAGCAGCCACCAAATAGGACAGGGCGTCACCTACTCTGGGGCCAACGTCCTGACTTTC. It specifies CASSHQIGQGVTYSGANVLTF.

The V and J genes are TRBV7-9 and TRBJ2-7; D gene ambiguous. The CDR3 is 10 amino acids. Germline assignment: CDR1 SEHNR and CDR2 FQNEAQ (reference sequence). Trimming left V 11 bases short and J 1 base short, with 6 bases between. CDR3 nucleotide sequence: TGTGCCCTACGGTCCTACGAGCAGTACTTC. Its translation is CALRSYEQYF.

V is TRBV6-5 and J is TRBJ1-2, with D perhaps matching TRBD1 (5 bases). Deletions cut 6 bases from V and 4 bases from J, with 15 bases between. CDR1 MNHEY and CDR2 SVGAGI come from the germline V gene. The CDR3 length is 14 residues. The CDR3 here is CASRFRDGAYGYTF. In nucleotides, the CDR3 is TGTGCCAGCAGGTTCCGGGACGGGGCCTATGGCTACACCTTC.

This clonotype was picked up a small number of times. The J gene is TRBJ1-4, the V gene TRBV18; D perhaps matches TRBD1 (5 bases). CDR3 length: 15 residues. With 4 bases removed from V and 5 bases from J, the gap between germline ends came to 14 bases. Germline CDR1 reads KGHSH; CDR2 reads LQKENI. The CDR3 DNA reads as TGTGCCAGCTCACTGTCAGGGTCCATCAATGAAAAACTGTTTTTT. Translation gives CASSLSGSINEKLFF. Complete variable domain (other parts from reference TRBV18 and TRBJ1-4): NAGVMQNPRHLVRRRGQEARLRCSPMKGHSHVYWYRQLPEEGLKFMVYLQKENIIDESGMPKERFSAEFPKEGPSILRIQQVVRGDSAAYFCASSLSGSINEKLFFGSGTQLSVL.

J is TRBJ2-7 and V is TRBV13; possible D gene TRBD2, 5 bases. V lost 5 bases and J 4 bases, leaving 21 bases between the germline ends. The CDR3 is made up of 16 amino acids. The germline CDR1 and CDR2 sequences are PRHDT and FYEKMQ (reference sequence). CDR3 residues: CASSTHLAPNSYEQYF. The CDR3 coding sequence is TGTGCCAGCAGCACCCATCTAGCTCCAAATTCTTACGAGCAGTACTTC.

The chain has TRBV19 and TRBJ2-1; D is tentatively TRBD1 or TRBD2 (6 bases each). CDR1 and CDR2 from the germline V gene are LNHDA and SQIVND (reference sequence). This CDR3 has 16 residues. The V end was cut by 3 bases, the J end by 3 bases, with 15 bases between. The CDR3 is CASSIGGGEGYNEQFF. CDR3 bases: TGTGCCAGTAGTATTGGAGGGGGAGAGGGCTACAATGAGCAGTTCTTC.

The genes are TRBV7-9 and TRBJ2-7; D may match TRBD1 or TRBD2 (5 bases each). The germline V and J ends were trimmed by 5 bases and 5 bases, with 10 bases remaining between them. This CDR3 has 12 amino acids. Germline V gene data show CDR1 as SEHNR and CDR2 as FQNEAQ (reference sequence). In nucleotides, the CDR3 is TGTGCCAGCAGCCCCGGGACCCACGAGCAGTACTTC. Amino acids: CASSPGTHEQYF.

This clonotype was observed many times. This chain connects TRBV7-8 to TRBJ2-7; 8 nucleotides align to TRBD1. The trim removed 6 bases at V and 4 bases at J, leaving 11 bases unmatched. Germline-derived CDR1 and CDR2 are SGHVS and FQNEAQ. The CDR3 is 15 amino acids. CDR3 residues: CASSQDRARFYEQYV. CDR3 sequence (DNA): TGTGCCAGCAGTCAGGACAGGGCCCGGTTTTACGAGCAGTACGTC.